Listed here is a single T cell receptor (beta chain). The antigen is undetermined. The data stem from a study of T cell responses to AZD1222 COVID-19 vaccine. Study-wide results and limits: The CD4 TCRs associated with vaccination extended across spike and predominated at 160-218 and 743-854.

Germline lookup yields CDR1 MNHEY and CDR2 SVGEGT. V trimming: 0 bases; J trimming: 5 bases; junction bases outside the gene matches: 11. CDR3 length: 20 amino acids. The table came from immunoSEQ multiplex PCR; TCRdb's copy has only in-frame clones and leaves some out. This sample has around 78,000 clones, with 88% found just once. This TCR was sampled from an adult in good health. The genes are TRBV6-2 or TRBV6-3 and TRBJ2-2; 14 bases match TRBD2. This specimen was peripheral blood, taken on day 0 of MenACWY control vaccination. This CDR3 reads CASSYSELRTSGGLTGELFF. CDR3 bases: TGTGCCAGCAGTTACTCCGAGCTGCGGACTAGCGGGGGGCTAACCGGGGAGCTGTTTTTT.